This entry describes one TCR beta chain. What it recognizes is unknown. This could be a read error, since a much larger clone is one nucleotide away. This entry comes from a study of T cells in Graves' hyperthyroidism and ophthalmopathy. Notes on the study in general: Ophthalmopathy was distinguished from stable hyperthyroidism by 13 V-J signatures. Most clonotypes expanded in the thyroid (above 0.001) were also present in blood.

Germline loops: CDR1 SGHAT, CDR2 FQNNGV. V gave up 4 bases and J gave up 8 bases, with 27 bases separating them. The CDR3 extends over 18 amino acids. Amplification of TCR beta CDR3 regions was performed using RNA transcripts as template. The HTBI set primed first-round TCR CDR3 RT-PCR. TCRdb ran MiXCR on the multiplex PCR reads and lists one entry per CDR3 protein. The sample lists under 350,000 distinct CDR3 sequences, 15% to 20% seen once, with 45% to 55% in the top ten. For Graves' hyperthyroidism to be stable, ophthalmopathy could not progress within 18 months. The receptor's source is a woman between 45 and 60 years old with Graves' hyperthyroidism. The sample was blood. V and J are TRBV11-2 and TRBJ2-1; D might be TRBD1 or TRBD2, each matching 5 bases. CDR3 nucleotides: TGTGCCAGCAGCTCGCAGGAGAGCGACCGTTGGGGGTACGATGAGCAGTTCTTC. Translating gives CASSSQESDRWGYDEQFF.